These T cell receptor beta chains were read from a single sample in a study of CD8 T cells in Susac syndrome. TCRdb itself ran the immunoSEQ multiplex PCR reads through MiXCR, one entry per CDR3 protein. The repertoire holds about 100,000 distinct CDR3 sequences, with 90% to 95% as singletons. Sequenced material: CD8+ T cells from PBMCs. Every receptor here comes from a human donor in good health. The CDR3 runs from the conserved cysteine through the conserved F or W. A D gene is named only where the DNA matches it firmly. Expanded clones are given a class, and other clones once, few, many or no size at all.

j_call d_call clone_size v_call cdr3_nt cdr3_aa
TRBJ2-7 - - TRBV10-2 TGCGCCAGCAGTGAGCCGGGACCGAAGAGCTCCTACGAGCAGTACTTC CASSEPGPKSSYEQYF
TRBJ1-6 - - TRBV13 TGTGCCAGCAGGGGGACGAATTCACCCCTCCACTTT CASRGTNSPLHF
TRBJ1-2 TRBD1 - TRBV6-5 TGTGCCAGCTCAGAGGGGGCGCAGGACTATGGCTACACCTTC CASSEGAQDYGYTF
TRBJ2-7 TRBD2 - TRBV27 TGTGCCAGCAGTGTCGGTGGGGGGGTCTCCTACGAGCAGTACTTC CASSVGGGVSYEQYF
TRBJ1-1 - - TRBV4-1 TGCGCCAGCAGCGAGACAGGCACTGAAGCTTTCTTT CASSETGTEAFF
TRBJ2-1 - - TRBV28 TGTGCCAGCAGTTTTACAGCGAATAATGAGCAGTTCTTC CASSFTANNEQFF
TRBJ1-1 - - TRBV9 TGTGCCAGCAGCGGTCGGAGGGACACTGAAGCTTTCTTT CASSGRRDTEAFF
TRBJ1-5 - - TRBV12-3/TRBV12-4 TGTGCCAGCAGGCAGGGTACCCTCGAACCGCATTTT CASRQGTLEPHF
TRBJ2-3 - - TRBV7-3 TGTGCCAGCAGCTTGGCAGGTCTTAGCACAGATACGCAGTATTTT CASSLAGLSTDTQYF
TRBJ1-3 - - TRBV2 TGTGCCAGCCAGAGTTCCTCTGGAAACACCATATATTTT CASQSSSGNTIYF
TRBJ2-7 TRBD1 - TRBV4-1 TGCGCCAGCAGCCAAGATCGTGTAGTGACAGGGGGTCACGAGCAGTACTTC CASSQDRVVTGGHEQYF
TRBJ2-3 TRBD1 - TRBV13 TGTGCCAGCAGCAACCGGGACAGGGGATCAGATACGCAGTATTTT CASSNRDRGSDTQYF
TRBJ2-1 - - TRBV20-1 TGCAGTGCTAAAAGCAATGAGCAGTTCTTC CSAKSNEQFF
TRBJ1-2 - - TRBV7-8 TGTGCCAGCAGCGCACTAACTGGCTACACCTTC CASSALTGYTF
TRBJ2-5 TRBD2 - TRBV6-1 TGTGCCAGCAGCCTTGAGCTTGGAGCGGGGGCAGAGACCCAGTACTTC CASSLELGAGAETQYF
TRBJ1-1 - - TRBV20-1 TGCAGTGCTAGAACCCGAGGGAACACTGAAGCTTTCTTT CSARTRGNTEAFF
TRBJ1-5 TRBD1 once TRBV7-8 TGTGCCAGCAGCTATGACTTCCCGGGACAGGGGATATCCCAGCCCCAGCATTTT CASSYDFPGQGISQPQHF
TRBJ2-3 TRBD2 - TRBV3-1 TGTGCCAGCAGCCAAGATCCCCCCCTGGGGCGGGGGGGCGGCGATACGCAGTATTTT CASSQDPPLGRGGGDTQYF
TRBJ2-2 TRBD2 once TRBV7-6 TGTGCCAGCAGCTTGTCGGGTACTCCGGGGGGGCTCGGCACCGGGGAGCTGTTTTTT CASSLSGTPGGLGTGELFF
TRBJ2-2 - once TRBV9 TGTGCCAGCAACCCCAGAGGGGTGAACACCGGGGAGCTGTTTTTT CASNPRGVNTGELFF
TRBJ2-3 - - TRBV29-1 TGCAGCGTTGAAGAGGTCAGGGAGATCGCAGATACGCAGTATTTT CSVEEVREIADTQYF
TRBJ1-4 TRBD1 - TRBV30 TGTGCCTGGAGTTGGACAGGGCCAGGTCCTGTCGGTGGGGAAAAACTGTTTTTT CAWSWTGPGPVGGEKLFF
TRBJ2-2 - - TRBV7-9 TGTGCCAGCAGAGCGACAGGGAACACCGGGGAGCTGTTTTTT CASRATGNTGELFF
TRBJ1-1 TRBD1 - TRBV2 TGTGCCGGTCGACAGGGATCGGCCACTGAAGCTTTCTTT CAGRQGSATEAFF